This record looks at one T cell receptor (beta chain) sequence and its context. This CDR3 spans 17 amino acids. Per the study methods: Reference gene primer amplification yielded estimated nucleated cell counts. TCRdb keeps only in-frame clones here, not all; method: immunoSEQ multiplex PCR. V, J and clone size reflect that table, while D and trimming were determined from the DNA. The sample includes over 85,000 clones, around four fifths of them seen just once. The source of the sample is a study of blood T cell repertoires in COVID-19. Study information: Spain, Italy and the United States supplied samples that represented acute and convalescent COVID-19. From T cells, B-cell-depleted T cells, or PBMCs came the material, which was cDNA or gDNA.

The sequencing input was peripheral blood. This sequence was found in an older woman with acute or convalescent COVID-19. The rearrangement joins TRBV12-1 to TRBJ2-5; no DNA check was done on the table's D call, TRBD2. TRBV12-1 has pseudogene status. The CDR3 spells CASSFGTAEGGVGTQYF. CDR3 DNA sequence: TGTGCCAGCAGCTTCGGTACCGCAGAGGGCGGTGTAGGGACCCAGTACTTC.